The 19 T cell receptor beta chains below all came from one sample that was sequenced in a study of blood T cell repertoires in COVID-19. Assay used: immunoSEQ multiplex PCR; TCRdb lists only in-frame clones, some missing. The sample lists roughly 100,000 clones; roughly 80% were seen once. Sample: peripheral blood. All receptors derive from a woman older than 75 with acute or convalescent COVID-19.

This chain joins TRBV9 and TRBJ2-1, with D possibly being TRBD2 (5 bases). In germline, CDR1 is SGDLS, CDR2 YYNGEE. V was trimmed by 0 bases and J by 2 bases, leaving 9 bases between them. The CDR3 sequence is 15 residues long. The CDR3 loop is CASSVVDGTYNEQFF. CDR3 DNA sequence: TGTGCCAGCAGCGTAGTAGACGGGACCTACAATGAGCAGTTCTTC.

This chain links TRBV5-1 with TRBJ2-7, with 7 bases that match TRBD1. CDR3 size: 16 residues. The V segment lost 5 bases and the J segment 1 base; nucleotides outside the gene matches: 12. Germline V gives CDR1 SGHRS, CDR2 YFSETQ. CDR3 sequence: CASRPSTGQFSYEQYF. As DNA, the CDR3 is TGCGCCAGCAGACCTTCGACGGGACAGTTTTCCTACGAGCAGTACTTC. Filled out from reference TRBV5-1 and TRBJ2-7, the complete variable domain reads KAGVTQTPRYLIKTRGQQVTLSCSPISGHRSVSWYQQTPGQGLQFLFEYFSETQRNKGNFPGRFSGRQFSNSRSEMNVSTLELGDSALYLCASRPSTGQFSYEQYFGPGTRLTVT.

This chain links TRBV7-9 with TRBJ2-7; 12 bases line up with TRBD2. The CDR3 has 15 amino acids. Looked up from germline, CDR1 is SEHNR and CDR2 is FQNEAQ (reference sequence). V dropped 3 bases and J dropped 0; count of bases not matched to a gene: 0. The CDR3 DNA reads as TGTGCCAGCAGCTTGACTAGCGGGAGCTCCTACGAGCAGTACTTC. It yields the protein CASSLTSGSSYEQYF.

The genes are TRBV27 and TRBJ1-1, with a tentative D call TRBD1 (6 bases). With 5 bases removed from V and 3 bases from J, the gap between germline ends came to 19 bases. The CDR3 loop spans 16 amino acids. CDR1 is MNHEY, CDR2 SMNVEV, per germline (reference sequence). CDR3 nucleotide sequence: TGTGCCAGCAGTCTTTCAGGGGCGCAGGGGTACACTGAAGCTTTCTTT. Translated, it gives CASSLSGAQGYTEAFF.

This sequence joins TRBV28 and TRBJ1-1; no firm D call. The germline CDR1 and CDR2 sequences are MDHEN and SYDVKM. The CDR3 runs 12 residues. Between the trimmed V and J ends, which lost 2 bases and 4 bases, there was a span of 5 bases. The CDR3 coding sequence is TGTGCCAGCAGTTTACCTTCCACTGAAGCTTTCTTT. It is translated as CASSLPSTEAFF.

The chain couples TRBV28 to TRBJ1-2; D remains ambiguous. Trimming shortened V by 0 bases and J by 2 bases, and 10 bases separated the two germline ends. The germline V gene has CDR1 MDHEN and CDR2 SYDVKM. This CDR3 region has 15 residues. This CDR3 reads CASSLWEDLNYGYTF. DNA of the CDR3: TGTGCCAGCAGTTTATGGGAAGACTTGAACTATGGCTACACCTTC.

The genes are TRBV5-1 and TRBJ1-3; a weak D match, TRBD1 (5 bases). V was trimmed by 4 bases and J by 0 bases, leaving 8 bases between them. This CDR3 spans 14 amino acids. Germline V CDR1 and CDR2: SGHRS, YFSETQ. CDR3 loop: CASSPGGSGNTIYF. The CDR3 coding sequence is TGCGCCAGCAGCCCGGGGGGCTCTGGAAACACCATATATTTT. The complete variable domain, with remaining parts taken from reference TRBV5-1 and TRBJ1-3, reads KAGVTQTPRYLIKTRGQQVTLSCSPISGHRSVSWYQQTPGQGLQFLFEYFSETQRNKGNFPGRFSGRQFSNSRSEMNVSTLELGDSALYLCASSPGGSGNTIYFGEGSWLTVV.

The J gene is TRBJ1-5, the V gene TRBV29-1, with D possibly being TRBD1 (6 bases). This CDR3 has 13 amino acids. V was clipped by 7 bases and J by 2 bases, with 12 bases between them. Germline V gene sequence: CDR1 SQVTM, CDR2 ANQGSEA. The CDR3 region is CSAQGVGNQPQHF. The CDR3 DNA reads TGCAGCGCACAGGGCGTGGGCAATCAGCCCCAGCATTTT.

The rearrangement links TRBV7-6 to TRBJ1-4, with 8 bases lining up with TRBD1. With V trimmed by 4 bases and J by 0 bases, 16 bases remained unmatched. CDR1 SGHVS and CDR2 FNYEAQ come from the germline V gene. The CDR3 totals 20 residues. CDR3 in amino acids: CASSSSLGQGAYATNEKLFF. The CDR3 DNA follows: TGTGCCAGCAGCTCCAGCCTCGGACAGGGCGCGTATGCAACTAATGAAAAACTGTTTTTT.

This clone was recorded a few times. Its ends do not fully match the called genes, so a read error is possible. The genes are TRBV13 and TRBJ2-7; 7 bases line up with TRBD1. The CDR3 totals 14 residues. CDR1 is PRHDT and CDR2 is FYEKMQ in the germline V gene (reference sequence). This chain's CDR3 is CASSRTGQPYQQYF. CDR3 nucleotides: TGTGCCAGCAGCCGGACGGGACAGCCCTACCAGCAGTACTTC.

This clone has a handful of counts. The CDR3 reads CASGPYRTANTEAFF. For the CDR3, the DNA is TGTGCCAGCGGGCCCTACCGAACGGCCAACACTGAAGCTTTCTTT. The V gene is TRBV10-3, the J gene TRBJ1-1, with D uncertain. This CDR3 spans 15 amino acids. Trimming pared 10 bases from V and 2 bases from J, leaving 20 bases between. Per germline, CDR1 ENHRY and CDR2 SYGVKD.

The chain has TRBV19 and TRBJ1-1, with TRBD1 as a possible D gene (6 bases). The CDR3 runs to 16 residues. CDR1 and CDR2 (germline): LNHDA, SQIVND (reference sequence). V dropped 6 bases and J dropped 0 bases, with 17 bases sitting between them. The CDR3 sequence: CASRVNRVRMNTEAFF. In DNA, the CDR3 is TGTGCCAGTAGGGTAAACAGGGTAAGGATGAACACTGAAGCTTTCTTT.

The rearrangement joins TRBV30 to TRBJ2-2, with 10 bases that match TRBD1. The germline V gene encodes CDR1 GTSNPN and CDR2 SVGIG (reference sequence). This CDR3 contains 13 residues. V trimming: 5 bases; J trimming: 7 bases; junction bases outside the gene matches: 4. The CDR3 DNA follows: TGTGCCTGGGGAGGACAGGGGGGCGGGGAGCTGTTTTTT. Its translation is CAWGGQGGGELFF. The entire variable domain, with the rest obtained from reference TRBV30 and TRBJ2-2, is as follows: SQTIHQWPATLVQPVGSPLSLECTVEGTSNPNLYWYRQAAGRGLQLLFYSVGIGQISSEVPQNLSASRPQDRQFILSSKKLLLSDSGFYLCAWGGQGGGELFFGEGSRLTVL.

This clone was detected only a few times. The chain couples TRBV5-1 to TRBJ2-7; 9 nucleotides align to TRBD1. The V and J ends lost 2 bases and 6 bases, in that order; junction bases with no gene match: 12. From germline, CDR1 is SGHRS and CDR2 YFSETQ. The CDR3 runs 16 residues. In DNA form, the CDR3 reads TGCGCCAGCAGCTTTAGTCCTGGGACAGGGACTGTCGAGCAGTACTTC. It translates to CASSFSPGTGTVEQYF. Full variable domain (rest looked up from reference TRBV5-1 and TRBJ2-7): KAGVTQTPRYLIKTRGQQVTLSCSPISGHRSVSWYQQTPGQGLQFLFEYFSETQRNKGNFPGRFSGRQFSNSRSEMNVSTLELGDSALYLCASSFSPGTGTVEQYFGPGTRLTVT.

This sequence joins TRBV27 and TRBJ1-1; TRBD1 agrees at 9 bases. CDR1 MNHEY and CDR2 SMNVEV come from the germline V gene (reference sequence). The CDR3 has 13 residues. The ends lost 6 bases at V and 4 bases at J; junction bases unmatched: 3. CDR3 coding DNA: TGTGCCAGCAGCCAGACAGGGGGCACTGAAGCTTTCTTT. Translated, it gives CASSQTGGTEAFF.

The DNA for the CDR3 is TGTGCCAGTTCGGGACTAGCGGTGAACACCGGGGAGCTGTTTTTT. It yields the protein CASSGLAVNTGELFF. V gene TRBV19 combines with J gene TRBJ2-2; 11 bases are a match to TRBD2. V shed 8 bases, J shed 1 base, and the junction held 3 bases outside the gene matches. The CDR3 is 15 residues long. Germline V CDR1 and CDR2: LNHDA, SQIVND (reference sequence).

The V call is TRBV5-4, the J call TRBJ2-4; 7 positions match TRBD1. The CDR3 totals 15 residues. CDR1 SGHNT and CDR2 YYREEE come from the germline V gene (reference sequence). With V trimmed by 0 bases and J by 6 bases, 6 bases remained unmatched. The CDR3 protein is CASSLEGAGGNIQYF. In DNA form, the CDR3 reads TGTGCCAGCAGCTTGGAAGGGGCAGGGGGAAACATTCAGTACTTC.

The V and J genes are TRBV11-2 and TRBJ2-7; 7 bases align to TRBD2. The CDR3 runs to 11 residues. Trimming removed 1 base from V and 12 bases from J; junction bases left unmatched: 3. Germline V CDR1 and CDR2: SGHAT, FQNNGV. The CDR3 bases are TGTGCCAGCAGCTTAGGGCCTAGCGGGTACTTC. It translates to CASSLGPSGYF. Full variable domain (outside the CDR3, taken from reference TRBV11-2 and TRBJ2-7): EAGVAQSPRYKIIEKRQSVAFWCNPISGHATLYWYQQILGQGPKLLIQFQNNGVVDDSQLPKDRFSAERLKGVDSTLKIQPAKLEDSAVYLCASSLGPSGYFGPGTRLTVT.

V gene TRBV28 combines with J gene TRBJ2-7; perhaps TRBD1 as D (5 bases). This CDR3 has 15 residues. Germline V gives CDR1 MDHEN, CDR2 SYDVKM. With 8 bases removed from V and 3 bases from J, the gap between germline ends came to 20 bases. CDR3 amino acids: CASVYPRGQGYEQYF. DNA of the CDR3: TGTGCCAGCGTATACCCACGTGGGCAGGGCTACGAGCAGTACTTC.